The following is a T cell receptor beta chain sequence with its context. Membership in each cohort depended on participant-reported clinical history. Generated by immunoSEQ multiplex PCR, the TCRdb table keeps only in-frame clones and is missing some. The sample holds more than 350,000 clones, approximately 91% seen once. This CDR3 is built from 16 residues. Trimming took 2 bases from V and 2 from J; bases not matched to a gene: 6. Germline V gene data show CDR1 as LGHDT and CDR2 as YNNKEL (reference sequence). This specimen belongs to a study of blood T cell repertoires in COVID-19. Study in general: T cells, B-cell-depleted T cells, or PBMCs provided the cDNA or gDNA that served as material.

The chain joins TRBV3-1 (or the pseudogene TRBV3-2) to TRBJ2-1; 7 bases fit TRBD2. The TCR comes from a woman in her late teens or twenties who had been exposed to COVID-19. Sequenced material: PBMCs or T cells enriched from blood (not recorded which). CDR3 coding DNA: TGTGCCAGCAGCCAACGAGCGGGGCAAACCTACAATGAGCAGTTCTTC. Translation: CASSQRAGQTYNEQFF.